This TCR beta chain came from a study of blood T cell repertoires in COVID-19. Study at large: COVID-19 samples from acute and convalescent phases originated in the United States, Italy and Spain. From T cells, B-cell-depleted T cells, or PBMCs came the material, which was cDNA or gDNA.

This CDR3 has 14 residues. Trimming at V came to 2 bases and at J to 3 bases, leaving 1 base not matched to a gene. Germline V gene data show CDR1 as SGHRS and CDR2 as YFSETQ. In the source study's methods: Quantification of nucleated cells was approximated via reference gene primer amplification. Only in-frame clones appear in the TCRdb table, and some are missing; sequencing was by immunoSEQ multiplex PCR. V and J calls and clone size follow that table, whereas D and trimming were derived from the DNA. The sample has about 21,000 clones, roughly 80% seen once. This receptor was identified in a man between 35 and 55 years old with acute or convalescent COVID-19. This chain links TRBV5-1 with TRBJ1-3, with 8 bases matching TRBD1. Sequencing used peripheral blood. As DNA, the CDR3 is TGCGCCAGCAGCTTTGGACAGGGTGGAAACACCATATATTTT. As protein: CASSFGQGGNTIYF.